What follows describes a single T cell receptor beta chain. The antigen is unknown. These data come from a study of shared clonotypes between healthy human individuals. General study results and limits: In a handful of donors, approximately 5% of naive CD4 clonotypes appeared in common.

Germline CDR1 and CDR2: LNHDA and SQIVND (reference sequence). This CDR3 comprises 15 residues. The V and J ends lost 4 bases and 4 bases respectively, with 14 bases between them. Using immunoSEQ multiplex PCR, the repertoire was profiled, and TCRdb retains in-frame clones only, with some absent. This table has about 110,000 clones, 68% appearing once. Both CD45RO+ cells and CCR7-negative CD45RA+ TemRA cells were combined to make up CD8 memory. Specimen: memory CD8+ T cells sorted from blood. Stated subset: CD45RO+ cells pooled with CCR7-negative TemRA cells. V and J are TRBV19 and TRBJ1-5, with D possibly being TRBD1 (5 bases). This sequence was found in a woman aged 25 to 39 in good health. CDR3 sequence (DNA): TGTGCCAGTAGTACTGGGGCGGCGCGGAATCAGCCCCAGCATTTT. Protein: CASSTGAARNQPQHF.